This TCR beta chain comes out of a study of T cell repertoires in cytomegalovirus infection. Study at large: As its CMV epitopes, the study selected recently identified HLA-C-restricted and well-studied HLA-B-restricted targets. Matching HLA type and CMV infection were both indicated by public TCR beta signatures.

As regards this clonotype: Its target is unknown.

TCRdb independently ran MiXCR on the reads; one entry per CDR3 protein. The sample includes about 78,000 distinct CDR3 sequences, about 37% of them seen just once. This receptor was identified in a human donor in good health (CMV status not recorded). Some clones in this sample may be carry-over from other donors' samples. The sequencing here drew on CD8+ T cells from cultured PBMCs, taken from culture after CMV antigen stimulation.

The CDR3 bases are TGTGCCAGCAGCGGGACTAGCGGGAGGAGCTCCTACGAGCAGTACTTC. Its translation is CASSGTSGRSSYEQYF. The chain links TRBV7-9 to TRBJ2-7; 15 bases line up with TRBD2. The V gene end was trimmed by 5 bases and the J gene end by 0 bases; junction bases not matched to a gene: 2. CDR3 length equals 16 residues. Germline V lookup: CDR1 SEHNR, CDR2 FQNEAQ (reference sequence).